The rows below give T cell receptor beta chains drawn from one sample of a study of blood T cell repertoires in COVID-19. The assay was immunoSEQ multiplex PCR, and TCRdb's table has in-frame clones only and misses some. Among some 140,000 clones, around 76% were seen once, and the ten largest hold less than 15%. The sequenced sample consisted of peripheral blood. These receptors originate from a man of 80 years or more with acute or convalescent COVID-19. Each CDR3 is given with its conserved first and last residue. The D gene is left open where the match is weak. Rows may omit the clone size; those that give it use once, few, many or a size class.

J,V,size,D,CDR3,DNA
TRBJ1-5,TRBV4-1,NA,NA,CASSLQENQPQHF,TGCGCCAGCAGCTTACAGGAAAACCAGCCCCAGCATTTT
TRBJ2-7,TRBV28,NA,TRBD1,CASSPPGGPYEQYF,TGTGCCAGCAGCCCGCCAGGGGGCCCCTACGAGCAGTACTTC
TRBJ2-7,TRBV5-6,once,TRBD1,CASSLPGQTYEQYF,TGTGCCAGCAGCCTACCGGGACAGACCTACGAGCAGTACTTC
TRBJ2-7,TRBV6-5,NA,TRBD1,CASSRPGQGYEQYF,TGTGCCAGCAGTCGCCCGGGACAGGGTTACGAGCAGTACTTC
TRBJ1-2,TRBV12-3/TRBV12-4,NA,NA,CASTSGYGYTF,TGTGCCAGCACGAGTGGCTATGGCTACACCTTC
TRBJ2-7,TRBV3-1/TRBV3-2,NA,NA,CASSAGFYEQYF,TGTGCCAGCAGCGCAGGGTTCTACGAGCAGTACTTC
TRBJ1-1,TRBV29-1,few,NA,CSVSLTGPYTEAFF,TGCAGCGTGAGCCTTACAGGCCCCTACACTGAAGCTTTCTTT
TRBJ1-6,TRBV6-5,NA,TRBD1,CASRGGNNSPLHF,TGTGCCAGCAGAGGGGGCAATAATTCACCCCTCCACTTT
TRBJ1-5,TRBV6-2/TRBV6-3,NA,NA,CASSQVRENQPQHF,TGTGCCAGCAGCCAAGTCAGGGAAAACCAGCCCCAGCATTTT
TRBJ2-7,TRBV10-2,NA,TRBD1,CASRTGDYEQYF,TGCGCCAGCAGGACAGGGGACTACGAGCAGTACTTC
TRBJ2-2,TRBV19,NA,TRBD1,CASTEVGTANTGELFF,TGTGCCAGTACCGAAGTAGGGACAGCGAACACCGGGGAGCTGTTTTTT
TRBJ2-7,TRBV9,NA,TRBD1,CASSHRDSELYEQYF,TGTGCCAGCAGCCATAGGGACAGCGAACTCTACGAGCAGTACTTC
TRBJ2-3,TRBV19,once,NA,CASSNTDTQYF,TGTGCCAGTAGCAACACAGATACGCAGTATTTT
TRBJ1-5,TRBV5-5,NA,NA,CASSPFGGPGQPQHF,TGTGCCAGCAGCCCCTTTGGAGGACCAGGTCAGCCCCAGCATTTT
TRBJ2-1,TRBV11-3,NA,TRBD2,CASSLVTGSGEVDEQFF,TGTGCCAGCAGCTTAGTTACAGGAAGCGGGGAGGTTGATGAGCAGTTCTTC
TRBJ1-5,TRBV18,NA,NA,CASSTGISNQPQHF,TGTGCCAGCTCAACAGGGATTAGCAATCAGCCCCAGCATTTT
TRBJ2-1,TRBV5-1,NA,NA,CASSSLGNEQFF,TGCGCCAGCAGCTCACTAGGGAATGAGCAGTTCTTC
TRBJ2-3,TRBV5-6,many,NA,CASSEQTDTQYF,TGTGCCAGCAGCGAACAAACGGATACGCAGTATTTT
TRBJ2-2,TRBV5-8,NA,TRBD1,CASSKTGGGTGELFF,TGTGCCAGCAGCAAGACAGGGGGCGGCACCGGGGAGCTGTTTTTT
TRBJ2-3,TRBV28,NA,NA,CASSSPDSSPSTDTQYF,TGTGCCAGCAGCTCCCCCGACTCTAGCCCTAGCACAGATACGCAGTATTTT
TRBJ2-3,TRBV19,NA,TRBD2,CASTTGGATDTQYF,TGTGCCAGTACCACGGGAGGGGCTACAGATACGCAGTATTTT
TRBJ2-2,TRBV28,few,NA,CASSPAGAGTGELFF,TGTGCCAGCAGTCCCGCGGGGGCGGGCACCGGGGAGCTGTTTTTT
TRBJ2-1,TRBV4-3,NA,NA,CASSQDLGLPYNEQFF,TGCGCCAGCAGCCAAGATCTGGGCCTCCCCTACAATGAGCAGTTCTTC
TRBJ2-5,TRBV30,NA,TRBD1,CAFTTGGVTQYF,TGTGCCTTCACGACAGGGGGGGTGACCCAGTACTTC
TRBJ1-4,TRBV5-4,once,TRBD1,CASSLAGTGAWANEKLFF,TGTGCCAGCAGCTTGGCCGGGACAGGGGCATGGGCTAATGAAAAACTGTTTTTT
TRBJ2-5,TRBV6-6,NA,NA,CASTQGETQYF,TGTGCCAGCACCCAGGGGGAGACCCAGTACTTC
TRBJ1-5,TRBV5-5,NA,NA,CASSISSNQPQHF,TGTGCCAGCAGCATTAGTAGCAATCAGCCCCAGCATTTT
TRBJ1-6,TRBV7-2,NA,NA,CASSLVGRVSYNSPLHF,TGTGCCAGCAGCTTAGTCGGTCGCGTCTCCTATAATTCACCCCTCCACTTT
TRBJ1-1,TRBV7-8,NA,NA,CASSFSGNAEAFF,TGTGCCAGCAGCTTCTCAGGGAACGCTGAAGCTTTCTTT
TRBJ2-7,TRBV7-9,NA,TRBD2,CASSPRGDGAEQYF,TGTGCCAGCAGCCCCCGGGGGGATGGTGCCGAGCAGTACTTC
TRBJ1-2,TRBV3-1/TRBV3-2,NA,NA,CASSQVNYSYTF,TGTGCCAGCAGCCAAGTAAACTATAGCTACACCTTC
TRBJ2-3,TRBV3-1/TRBV3-2,NA,NA,CASSPYSSTDTQYF,TGTGCCAGCAGCCCGTACTCTAGCACAGATACGCAGTATTTT
TRBJ2-2,TRBV7-2,NA,NA,CASSLKPGGSTNTGELFF,TGTGCCAGCAGCTTAAAACCGGGCGGGTCTACGAACACCGGGGAGCTGTTTTTT
TRBJ2-7,TRBV7-9,NA,TRBD1,CASSLVRTGSSYEQYF,TGTGCCAGCAGCTTAGTTAGGACAGGGAGCTCCTACGAGCAGTACTTC
TRBJ2-5,TRBV6-2/TRBV6-3,NA,NA,CASSPRDLQETQYF,TGTGCCAGCAGTCCCCGGGACTTACAAGAGACCCAGTACTTC
TRBJ2-5,TRBV7-8,few,TRBD2,CASSPLGLGGGAAETQYF,TGTGCCAGCAGCCCTCTCGGTTTGGGCGGGGGGGCTGCAGAGACCCAGTACTTC
TRBJ2-3,TRBV10-3,few,TRBD2,CATQTSGGAPTDTQYF,TGTGCCACCCAGACTAGCGGGGGCGCCCCCACAGATACGCAGTATTTT
TRBJ2-3,TRBV4-2,NA,TRBD1,CASSQAGGSTDTQYF,TGTGCCAGCAGCCAAGCAGGGGGTAGCACAGATACGCAGTATTTT
TRBJ1-2,TRBV27,NA,TRBD1,CASSPTTGLNYGYTF,TGTGCCAGCAGCCCTACGACAGGGCTCAACTATGGCTACACCTTC
TRBJ2-2,TRBV7-8,NA,TRBD1,CASSLRTGGNTGELFF,TGTGCCAGCAGCCTACGGACAGGGGGGAACACCGGGGAGCTGTTTTTT
TRBJ1-1,TRBV5-1,NA,NA,CASSQGTALNTEAFF,TGCGCCAGCAGCCAGGGGACGGCACTGAACACTGAAGCTTTCTTT
TRBJ1-5,TRBV18,NA,NA,CASSPSGEDQPQHF,TGTGCCAGCTCACCATCGGGGGAGGACCAGCCCCAGCATTTT
TRBJ2-1,TRBV19,NA,TRBD1,CASSSRTGWNEQFF,TGTGCCAGTAGTAGCCGGACAGGTTGGAATGAGCAGTTCTTC